A selection of T cell receptor beta chains follows, all from one sample in a study of cytomegalovirus exposure and HLA in healthy donors. Sequencing was performed with immunoSEQ multiplex PCR; in TCRdb, only in-frame clones are kept and a portion is missing. The sample holds about 120,000 clones; around three quarters are singletons and the top ten take about 1.2%. Input material: PBMCs. The origin of the receptors is a female donor in good health and CMV-seronegative. CDR3s include the opening cysteine and the closing phenylalanine or tryptophan. The D gene is left open where the match is weak. For some rows the clone size is stated as once, few or many, or as a class when expanded; others skip it.

NA	NA	TRBV7-9	TRBJ2-1	TGTGCCAGCAGCCCCGAGGGGACTTACTTAATACACAATGAGCAGTTCTTC	CASSPEGTYLIHNEQFF
NA	NA	TRBV2	TRBJ2-5	TGTGCCAGCAGAAAGGACAGAGAAGAGACCCAGTACTTC	CASRKDREETQYF
NA	TRBD1	TRBV5-1	TRBJ2-7	TGCGCCAGCAGCCTGCCCGGGACAGGTAACTACGAGCAGTACTTC	CASSLPGTGNYEQYF
NA	TRBD1	TRBV28	TRBJ1-2	TGTGCCAGCAGGACAGGGGGCAAGTATGGCTACACCTTC	CASRTGGKYGYTF
NA	NA	TRBV6-1	TRBJ1-1	TGTGCCAGCAAAACACAACAGGGCCGCACTGAAGCTTTCTTT	CASKTQQGRTEAFF
few	NA	TRBV28	TRBJ1-5	TGTGCCAGCAGTTCGCAGGGTACCCCCAATCAGCCCCAGCATTTT	CASSSQGTPNQPQHF
few	TRBD2	TRBV4-1	TRBJ2-1	TGCGCCAGCAGCAGGACGGGAGGGCCTTACAATGAGCAGTTCTTC	CASSRTGGPYNEQFF
NA	NA	TRBV7-8	TRBJ2-3	TGTGCCAGCAGCTTAGTGCCTAGCCCTAGCACAGATACGCAGTATTTT	CASSLVPSPSTDTQYF
NA	TRBD2	TRBV19	TRBJ2-7	TGTGCCAGTAAACCTAGCGGGGGTTACGAGCAGTACTTC	CASKPSGGYEQYF
NA	NA	TRBV23-1	TRBJ1-5	TGCGCCAGCACTGCGTCGTATCAGCCCCAGCATTTT	CASTASYQPQHF
NA	NA	TRBV11-2	TRBJ2-7	TGTGCCAGCAGCTTAGTGGCAGGACAAACCACCCAGCAGTACTTC	CASSLVAGQTTQQYF
NA	NA	TRBV6-5	TRBJ1-1	TGTGCCATCCGGGGAGCTAGGAACACTGAAGCTTTCTTT	CAIRGARNTEAFF
few	TRBD1	TRBV9	TRBJ2-2	TGTGCCAGCAGCGTAGTAGGGGGCAACGGGGAGCTGTTTTTT	CASSVVGGNGELFF
once	TRBD2	TRBV5-4	TRBJ2-3	TGTGCCAGCAGCTCTCGGACTAGCGGGAGAACAGATACGCAGTATTTT	CASSSRTSGRTDTQYF
NA	NA	TRBV9	TRBJ2-1	TGTGCCAGCAGCCCCGATTCGGGCTCCTACAATGAGCAGTTCTTC	CASSPDSGSYNEQFF
NA	TRBD2	TRBV7-2	TRBJ2-2	TGTGCCAGCAGCTTAGCGGGACTAGCGGGAGTGGTATCCGTCGGGGAGCTGTTTTTT	CASSLAGLAGVVSVGELFF
NA	TRBD2	TRBV5-6	TRBJ2-4	TGTGCCAGCAGCAAGAGATTCGGACTAGCGGGCAAAAACATTCAGTACTTC	CASSKRFGLAGKNIQYF
NA	NA	TRBV2	TRBJ2-7	TGTGCCAGCACCGACCTGCCGGACAGTCGCCCCTACGAGCAGTACTTC	CASTDLPDSRPYEQYF
NA	NA	TRBV7-9	TRBJ1-6	TGTTCCAGCAGTTTTGGCAGGGATAATTCACCCCTCCACTTT	CSSSFGRDNSPLHF
NA	NA	TRBV11-2	TRBJ1-2	TGTGCCAGCAGCAAACTTGGTGGATCAGCCGAGGGCATCTATGGCTACACCTTC	CASSKLGGSAEGIYGYTF
NA	NA	TRBV6-5	TRBJ1-5	TGTGCCAGCAGTTATGCAGGATTCCAGCCCCAGCATTTT	CASSYAGFQPQHF
NA	NA	TRBV6-1	TRBJ2-5	TGTGCCAACCGACAGGCAGGACAAGAGACCCAGTACTTC	CANRQAGQETQYF
NA	TRBD1	TRBV5-1	TRBJ1-1	TGCGCCAGCAGCTTGTCTATGGGACAGGGCCACACTGAAGCTTTCTTT	CASSLSMGQGHTEAFF
NA	TRBD2	TRBV5-1	TRBJ2-3	TGCGCCAGCAGCCTGACTAGCGGGAGGGCCGGGAGCACAGATACGCAGTATTTT	CASSLTSGRAGSTDTQYF
NA	NA	TRBV4-1	TRBJ2-2	TGCGCCAGCAGCCGACAGAGGATTAACACCGGGGAGCTGTTTTTT	CASSRQRINTGELFF
NA	NA	TRBV15	TRBJ1-1	TGTGCCACCAGCAGTGGCAGTTACATGAACACTGAAGCTTTCTTT	CATSSGSYMNTEAFF
once	TRBD2	TRBV28	TRBJ2-1	TGTGCCAGCAGTTCCCCGGCGGGAGGGCCTCGGGAGCAGTTCTTC	CASSSPAGGPREQFF
NA	TRBD1	TRBV4-1	TRBJ1-5	TGCGCCAGCAGCCAAGGGCTGGAGGGGGCCCCGTTGGATCAGCCCCAGCATTTT	CASSQGLEGAPLDQPQHF
NA	NA	TRBV6-4	TRBJ2-3	TGTGCCAGCAGTGTTCAGGGTCTGGGCACAGATACGCAGTATTTT	CASSVQGLGTDTQYF
NA	TRBD1	TRBV6-1	TRBJ2-3	TGTGCCAGCAGTGCGGAGACAGGGAACGCAGATACGCAGTATTTT	CASSAETGNADTQYF
NA	TRBD1	TRBV6-5	TRBJ2-5	TGTGCCAGCAGCTCGCTGGGGGACAGCCTTTTGACCCAGTACTTC	CASSSLGDSLLTQYF
NA	TRBD1	TRBV5-1	TRBJ1-2	TGCGCCAGCAGCTTCCTGACAGGGGGCGACGGCTACACCTTC	CASSFLTGGDGYTF
NA	NA	TRBV7-9	TRBJ1-5	TGTGCCAGCAGCCCGGCCGACAGGCATAATCAGCCCCAGCATTTT	CASSPADRHNQPQHF
few	NA	TRBV9	TRBJ2-5	TGTGCCAGCACCATCGGGGTGGGAGAAGAGACCCAGTACTTC	CASTIGVGEETQYF
NA	TRBD1	TRBV6-1	TRBJ1-5	TGTGCCAGCAGTGAAAGGGGGCGGAATCAGCCCCAGCATTTT	CASSERGRNQPQHF
NA	TRBD1	TRBV27	TRBJ2-3	TGTGCCAGCAGTTTATTCGCAGGGGGCCGGGGAGATACGCAGTATTTT	CASSLFAGGRGDTQYF
NA	NA	TRBV11-2	TRBJ2-7	TGTGCCAGCAGCTCGACAGTTTACGAGCAGTACTTC	CASSSTVYEQYF
NA	TRBD2	TRBV30	TRBJ2-1	TGTGCCTGGGAGCGGGAGGGCTTGAATGAGCAGTTCTTC	CAWEREGLNEQFF
NA	TRBD1	TRBV11-2	TRBJ2-7	TGTGCCAGCAGCTGGGACAGGGGACCCTACGAGCAGTACTTC	CASSWDRGPYEQYF
NA	TRBD1	TRBV6-5	TRBJ1-1	TGTGCCAGCAGTTCTGGGACAGGGGTAGCTTTCTTT	CASSSGTGVAFF
few	TRBD2	TRBV19	TRBJ2-1	TGTGCCAGCTCTAGCGGGATTCTCAATGAGCAGTTCTTC	CASSSGILNEQFF
NA	NA	TRBV7-8	TRBJ1-1	TGTGCCAGCAGCTTACAGGGGACCACTGAAGCTTTCTTT	CASSLQGTTEAFF
NA	NA	TRBV6-1	TRBJ2-5	TGTGCCAGCACCCAGGGTCTTGGGGAGACCCAGTACTTC	CASTQGLGETQYF
once	NA	TRBV18	TRBJ2-5	TGTGCCAGCTCCCCCAGTCCCCAAGAGACCCAGTACTTC	CASSPSPQETQYF
few	TRBD1	TRBV6-6	TRBJ2-7	TGTGCCAGCGTCGGACAGGGACAGTCGGTCTCCGAGCAGTACTTC	CASVGQGQSVSEQYF
NA	NA	TRBV5-4	TRBJ2-1	TGTGCCAGCAGCCCGGCCGCGGGCTCCTACAATGAGCAGTTCTTC	CASSPAAGSYNEQFF
NA	NA	TRBV28	TRBJ2-7	TGTGCCAGCAGTTTATTTGGACGGGGGGCGGGCTACGAGCAGTACTTC	CASSLFGRGAGYEQYF
NA	NA	TRBV18	TRBJ2-7	TGTGCCAGCTCACCGTCCGGGTCTCCTCTATCCTACGAGCAGTACTTC	CASSPSGSPLSYEQYF